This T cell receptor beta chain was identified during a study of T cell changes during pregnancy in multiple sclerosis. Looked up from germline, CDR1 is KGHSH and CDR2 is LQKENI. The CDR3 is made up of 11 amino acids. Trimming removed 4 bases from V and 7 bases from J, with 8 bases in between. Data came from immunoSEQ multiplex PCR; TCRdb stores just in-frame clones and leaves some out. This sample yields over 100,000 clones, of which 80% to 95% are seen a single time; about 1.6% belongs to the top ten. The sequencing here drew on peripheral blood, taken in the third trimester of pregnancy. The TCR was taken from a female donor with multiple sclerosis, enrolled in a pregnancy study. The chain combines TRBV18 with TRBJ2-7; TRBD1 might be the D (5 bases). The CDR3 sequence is CASSQGREQYF. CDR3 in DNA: TGTGCCAGCTCACAGGGGCGGGAGCAGTACTTC.